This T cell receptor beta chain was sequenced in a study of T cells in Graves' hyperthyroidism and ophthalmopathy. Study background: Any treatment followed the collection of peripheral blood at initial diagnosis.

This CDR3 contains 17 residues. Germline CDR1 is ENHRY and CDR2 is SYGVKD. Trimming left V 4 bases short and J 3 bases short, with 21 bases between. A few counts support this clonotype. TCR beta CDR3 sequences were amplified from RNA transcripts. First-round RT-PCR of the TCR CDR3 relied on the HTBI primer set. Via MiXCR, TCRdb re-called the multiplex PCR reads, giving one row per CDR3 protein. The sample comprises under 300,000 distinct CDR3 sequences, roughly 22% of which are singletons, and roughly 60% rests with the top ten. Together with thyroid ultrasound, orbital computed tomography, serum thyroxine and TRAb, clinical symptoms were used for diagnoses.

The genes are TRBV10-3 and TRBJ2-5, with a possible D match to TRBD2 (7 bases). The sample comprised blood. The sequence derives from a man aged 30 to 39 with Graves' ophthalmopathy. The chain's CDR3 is CAISGPTGREIEETQYF. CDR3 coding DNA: TGTGCCATCAGTGGCCCCACAGGGCGGGAGATCGAAGAGACCCAGTACTTC.